The source of this T cell receptor (beta chain) is a study of cytomegalovirus exposure and HLA in healthy donors. 60 Vbeta and 13 Jbeta primers were used in PCR. Method: immunoSEQ multiplex PCR; TCRdb's copy keeps in-frame clones and lacks some. This table lists 45,000 or so clones. The receptor comes from a male donor in good health and CMV-seronegative. The material sequenced was PBMCs.

The CDR3 DNA follows: TGTGCCAGCAGTGAAAGGGCGGGAGGGCCCTACGAGCAGTACTTC. Translated: CASSERAGGPYEQYF. The chain carries TRBV6-1 and TRBJ2-7; 9 bases agree with TRBD2. The CDR3 covers 15 residues. V was pared by 2 bases and J by 2 bases, with 4 bases of the junction left unmatched. CDR1 and CDR2 from the germline V gene are MNHNS and SASEGT.